This TCR beta chain was observed in a study of regulatory T cells in long-lasting Graves disease. Turning to the study itself: It was over 5 years of antithyroid drugs, with positive TSH receptor antibodies, that meant persistent Graves' disease. Study-level results: Persistent disease favored TRBV28, TRBJ1-2 and TRBJ2-5.

In this sample, this clonotype turned up many times. Its antigen is not identified. This CDR3 is built from 13 residues. Trimming stripped 3 bases from V and 5 bases from J, with 10 bases between. From germline, CDR1 is SNHLY and CDR2 FYNNEI. Indicated time point: persistent/refractory GD, antithyroid drugs over 5 years with positive TRAb. Construction of the TCR library relied on RNA isolated from PBMCs. The authors diagnosed Graves' disease using American Thyroid Association guidelines. CDR3-region Arm-PCR and iRepertoire HTBI primers produced the TCR beta libraries. TCRdb reprocessed the multiplex PCR reads with MiXCR, giving one entry per CDR3 protein. The sample lists around 460,000 distinct CDR3 sequences; about 20% were seen once.

The TCR was taken from a female donor with Graves disease. Specimen: peripheral blood mononuclear cells (PBMCs), collected when the disease was refractory, from a patient treated with antithyroid drugs. The chain couples TRBV2 to TRBJ2-5; D may correspond to TRBD1 or TRBD2 (5 bases each). CDR3 nucleotide sequence: TGTGCCAGCAGTGAGGGGGTAAGGGAGACCCAGTACTTC. Translation gives CASSEGVRETQYF.